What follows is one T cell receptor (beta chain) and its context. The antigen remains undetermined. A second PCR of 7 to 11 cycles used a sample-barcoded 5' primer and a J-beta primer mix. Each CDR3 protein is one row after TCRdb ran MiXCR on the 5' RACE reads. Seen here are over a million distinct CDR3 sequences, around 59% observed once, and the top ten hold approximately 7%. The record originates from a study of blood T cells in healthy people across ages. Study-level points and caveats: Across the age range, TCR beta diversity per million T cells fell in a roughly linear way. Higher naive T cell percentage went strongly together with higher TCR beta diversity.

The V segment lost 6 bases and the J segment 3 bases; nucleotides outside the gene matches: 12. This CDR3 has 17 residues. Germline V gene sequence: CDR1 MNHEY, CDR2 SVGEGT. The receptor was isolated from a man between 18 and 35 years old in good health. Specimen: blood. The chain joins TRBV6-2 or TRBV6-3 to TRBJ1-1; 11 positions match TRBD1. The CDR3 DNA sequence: TGTGCCAGCAGCCTACACCGGGACAGGGGGTCCCACACTGAAGCTTTCTTT. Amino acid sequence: CASSLHRDRGSHTEAFF.